One T cell receptor beta chain is described in this entry. Its antigen is not known. The TCR beta libraries were generated through quantitative 5'-RACE incorporating molecular barcodes. TCRdb recomputed calls from the 5' RACE reads with MiXCR, one row per CDR3 protein. This repertoire shows around 770,000 distinct CDR3 sequences, over 9.5% found once; its top ten account for around 0.51%. The sample comes from a study of CD8 T cells in ankylosing spondylitis. Study conclusions and caveats: Before this, some motif variants had been reported in reactive arthritis synovial fluid and blood. Reported data indicate significant enrichment of disease-linked clones within matched ankylosing spondylitis synovial fluid. There was a TCR beta motif, made of eight highly homologous variants, that appeared characteristic of ankylosing spondylitis blood.

In germline, CDR1 is LGHDT, CDR2 YNNKEL (reference sequence). With 6 bases clipped from V and 5 bases from J, the junction kept 6 bases outside the gene matches. There are 16 residues in the CDR3. The rearrangement uses TRBV3-1 and TRBJ2-1; 14 bases map to TRBD2. This receptor was obtained from a male donor with ankylosing spondylitis. Sequenced input: blood, either unsorted or a sorted T cell fraction (not recorded which). The CDR3 spells CASRRLAGGPDNEQFF. In DNA, the CDR3 is TGTGCCAGCAGAAGACTAGCGGGAGGGCCGGACAATGAGCAGTTCTTC.